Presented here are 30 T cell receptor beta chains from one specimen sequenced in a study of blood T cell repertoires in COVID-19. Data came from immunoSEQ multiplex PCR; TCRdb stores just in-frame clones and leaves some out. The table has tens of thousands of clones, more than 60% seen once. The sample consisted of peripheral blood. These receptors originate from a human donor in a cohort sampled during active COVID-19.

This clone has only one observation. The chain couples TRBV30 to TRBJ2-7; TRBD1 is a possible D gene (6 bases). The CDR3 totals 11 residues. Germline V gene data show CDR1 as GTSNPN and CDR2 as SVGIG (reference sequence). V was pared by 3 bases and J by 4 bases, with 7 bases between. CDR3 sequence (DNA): TGTGCCTGGAGCGGACAGTACGAGCAGTACTTC. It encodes CAWSGQYEQYF.

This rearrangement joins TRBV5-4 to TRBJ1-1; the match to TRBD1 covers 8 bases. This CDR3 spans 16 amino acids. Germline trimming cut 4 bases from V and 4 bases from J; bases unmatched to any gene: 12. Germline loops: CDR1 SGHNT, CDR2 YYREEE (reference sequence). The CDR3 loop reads CASSGREQGGGTEAFF. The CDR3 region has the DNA TGTGCCAGCAGCGGTCGGGAACAGGGGGGTGGCACTGAAGCTTTCTTT.

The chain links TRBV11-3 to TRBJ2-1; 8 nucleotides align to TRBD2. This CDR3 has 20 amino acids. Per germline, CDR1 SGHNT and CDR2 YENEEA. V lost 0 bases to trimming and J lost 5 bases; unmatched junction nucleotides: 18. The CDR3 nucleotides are TGTGCCAGCAGCTTAGAAGTTGTTGTGGGTCTAGCGGGTAAGCACAATGAGCAGTTCTTC. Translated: CASSLEVVVGLAGKHNEQFF.

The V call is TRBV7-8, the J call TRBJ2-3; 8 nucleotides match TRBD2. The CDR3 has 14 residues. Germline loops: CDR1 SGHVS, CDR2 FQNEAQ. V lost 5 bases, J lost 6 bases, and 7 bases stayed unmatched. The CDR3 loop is CASSTSGSDDTQYF. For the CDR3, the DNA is TGTGCCAGCAGCACAAGCGGGAGCGACGATACGCAGTATTTT.

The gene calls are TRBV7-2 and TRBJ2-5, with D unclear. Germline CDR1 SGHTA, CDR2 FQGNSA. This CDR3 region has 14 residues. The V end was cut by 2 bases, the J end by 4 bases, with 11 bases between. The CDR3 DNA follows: TGTGCCAGCAGCTTATCGCTAGTTGGAGAGACCCAGTACTTC. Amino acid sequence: CASSLSLVGETQYF.

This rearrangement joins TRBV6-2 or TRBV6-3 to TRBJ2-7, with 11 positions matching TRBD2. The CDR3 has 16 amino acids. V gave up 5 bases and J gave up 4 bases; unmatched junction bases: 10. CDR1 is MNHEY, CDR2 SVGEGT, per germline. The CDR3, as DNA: TGTGCCAGCAGTACAACTAGCGGGAGAGCCGGGTACGAGCAGTACTTC. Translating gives CASSTTSGRAGYEQYF.

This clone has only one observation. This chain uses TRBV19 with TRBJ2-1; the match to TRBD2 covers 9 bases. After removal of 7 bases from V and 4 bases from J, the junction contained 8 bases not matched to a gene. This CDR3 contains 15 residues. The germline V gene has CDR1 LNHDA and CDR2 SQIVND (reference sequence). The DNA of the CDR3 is TGTGCCAGTAAACCTAGCGGGACCTCTTACAATGAGCAGTTCTTC. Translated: CASKPSGTSYNEQFF.

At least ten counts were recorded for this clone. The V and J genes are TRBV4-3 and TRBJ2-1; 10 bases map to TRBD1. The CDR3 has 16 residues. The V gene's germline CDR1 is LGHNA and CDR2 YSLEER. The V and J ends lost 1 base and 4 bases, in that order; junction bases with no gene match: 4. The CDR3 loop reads CASSQVGTGDYNEQFF. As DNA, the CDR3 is TGCGCCAGCAGCCAAGTAGGGACAGGGGATTACAATGAGCAGTTCTTC.

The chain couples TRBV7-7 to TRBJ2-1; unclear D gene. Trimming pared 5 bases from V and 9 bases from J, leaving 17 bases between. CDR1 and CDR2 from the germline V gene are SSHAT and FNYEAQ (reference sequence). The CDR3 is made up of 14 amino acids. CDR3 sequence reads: CASSPTTTVAEQFF. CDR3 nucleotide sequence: TGTGCCAGCAGCCCTACTACTACGGTGGCTGAGCAGTTCTTC.

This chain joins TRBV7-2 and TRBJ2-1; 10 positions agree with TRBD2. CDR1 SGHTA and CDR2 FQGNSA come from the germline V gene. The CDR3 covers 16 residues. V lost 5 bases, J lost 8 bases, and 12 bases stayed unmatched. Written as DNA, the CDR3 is TGTGCCAGCAGCCCCCGGGGAGCGGGAGGGGCCCATGAGCAGTTCTTC. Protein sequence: CASSPRGAGGAHEQFF.

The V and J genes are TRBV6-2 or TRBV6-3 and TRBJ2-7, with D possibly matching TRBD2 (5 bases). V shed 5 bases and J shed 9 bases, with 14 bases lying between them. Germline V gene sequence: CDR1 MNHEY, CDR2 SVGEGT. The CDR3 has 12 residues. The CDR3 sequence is CASSVGVGGQYF. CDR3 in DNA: TGTGCCAGCAGTGTGGGAGTAGGCGGGCAGTACTTC.

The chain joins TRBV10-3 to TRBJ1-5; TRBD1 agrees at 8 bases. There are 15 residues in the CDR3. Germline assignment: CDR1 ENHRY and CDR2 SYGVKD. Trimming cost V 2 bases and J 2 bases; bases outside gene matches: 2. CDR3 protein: CAISEGQGGNQPQHF. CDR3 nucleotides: TGTGCCATCAGTGAGGGACAGGGTGGCAATCAGCCCCAGCATTTT.

The CDR3 sequence: CASSQAGHLSYYEQYF. The CDR3, as DNA: TGCGCCAGCAGCCAAGCGGGACACCTAAGCTACTACGAGCAGTACTTC. The chain recombines TRBV4-3 with TRBJ2-7; TRBD1 might be the D (6 bases). Deletions cut 1 base from V and 3 bases from J, with 16 bases between. The CDR3 loop spans 16 amino acids. Germline V CDR1 and CDR2: LGHNA, YSLEER.

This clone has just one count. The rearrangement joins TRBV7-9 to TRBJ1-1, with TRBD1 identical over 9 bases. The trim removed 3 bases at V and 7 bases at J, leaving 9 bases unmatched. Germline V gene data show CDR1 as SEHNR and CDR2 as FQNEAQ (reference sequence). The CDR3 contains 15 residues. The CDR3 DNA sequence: TGTGCCAGCAGCTTTTCGACAGGGGGGAGCGATGAAGCTTTCTTT. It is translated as CASSFSTGGSDEAFF.

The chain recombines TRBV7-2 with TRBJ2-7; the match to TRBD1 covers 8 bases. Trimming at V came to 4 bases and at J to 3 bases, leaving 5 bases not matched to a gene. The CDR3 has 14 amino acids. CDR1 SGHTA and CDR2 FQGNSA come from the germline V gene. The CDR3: CASSSLGTGYEQYF. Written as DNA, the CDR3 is TGTGCCAGCAGCTCCTTAGGGACAGGCTACGAGCAGTACTTC.

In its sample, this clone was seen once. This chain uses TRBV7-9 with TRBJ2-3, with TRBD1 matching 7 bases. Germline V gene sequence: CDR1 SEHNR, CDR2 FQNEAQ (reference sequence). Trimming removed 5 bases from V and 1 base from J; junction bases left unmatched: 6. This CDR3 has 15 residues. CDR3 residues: CASSDGTVGTDTQYF. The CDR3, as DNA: TGTGCCAGCAGCGACGGGACAGTGGGCACAGATACGCAGTATTTT.

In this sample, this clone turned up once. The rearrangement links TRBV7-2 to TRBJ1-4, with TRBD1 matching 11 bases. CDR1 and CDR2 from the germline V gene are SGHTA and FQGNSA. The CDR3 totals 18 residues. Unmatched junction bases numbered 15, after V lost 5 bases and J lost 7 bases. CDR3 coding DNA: TGTGCCAGCAGCCACTTCACCGGAGGGGGGACAGGGGGTGAAAAACTGTTTTTT. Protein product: CASSHFTGGGTGGEKLFF.

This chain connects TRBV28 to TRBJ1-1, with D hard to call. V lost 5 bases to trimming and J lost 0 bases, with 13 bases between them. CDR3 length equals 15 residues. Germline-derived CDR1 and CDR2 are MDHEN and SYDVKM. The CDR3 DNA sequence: TGTGCCAGCAGTCAGCGGGGAAGACTGAACACTGAAGCTTTCTTT. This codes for CASSQRGRLNTEAFF.

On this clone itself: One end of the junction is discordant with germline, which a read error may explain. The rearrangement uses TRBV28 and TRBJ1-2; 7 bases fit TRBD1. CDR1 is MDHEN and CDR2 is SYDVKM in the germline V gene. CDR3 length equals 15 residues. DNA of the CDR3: TGTGCCAGCAGTCCCTCCACAGGGGACACCAGAGTAGAGTCCTTC. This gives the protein CASSPSTGDTRVESF.

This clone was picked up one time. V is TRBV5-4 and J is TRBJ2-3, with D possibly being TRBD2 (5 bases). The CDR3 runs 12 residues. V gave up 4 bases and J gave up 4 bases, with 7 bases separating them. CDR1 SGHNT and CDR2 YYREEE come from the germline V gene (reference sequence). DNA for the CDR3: TGTGCCAGCAGCGTGAGGGCAGATACGCAGTATTTT. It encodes CASSVRADTQYF.

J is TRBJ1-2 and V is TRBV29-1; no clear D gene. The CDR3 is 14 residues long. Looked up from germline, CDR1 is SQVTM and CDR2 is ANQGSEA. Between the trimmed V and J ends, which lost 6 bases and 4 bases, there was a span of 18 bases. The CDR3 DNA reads TGCAGCGTCGCCCTTGATGAGGTACCCTATGGCTACACCTTC. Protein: CSVALDEVPYGYTF. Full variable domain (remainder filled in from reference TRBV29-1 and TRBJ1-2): SAVISQKPSRDICQRGTSLTIQCQVDSQVTMMFWYRQQPGQSLTLIATANQGSEATYESGFVIDKFPISRPNLTFSTLTVSNMSPEDSSIYLCSVALDEVPYGYTFGSGTRLTVV.

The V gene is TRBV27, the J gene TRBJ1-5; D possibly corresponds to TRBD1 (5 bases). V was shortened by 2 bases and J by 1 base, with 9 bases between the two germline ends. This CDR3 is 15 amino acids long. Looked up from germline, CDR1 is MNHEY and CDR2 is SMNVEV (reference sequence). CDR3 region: CASSLQKGSNQPQHF. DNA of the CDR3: TGTGCCAGCAGTTTACAGAAGGGGAGCAATCAGCCCCAGCATTTT.

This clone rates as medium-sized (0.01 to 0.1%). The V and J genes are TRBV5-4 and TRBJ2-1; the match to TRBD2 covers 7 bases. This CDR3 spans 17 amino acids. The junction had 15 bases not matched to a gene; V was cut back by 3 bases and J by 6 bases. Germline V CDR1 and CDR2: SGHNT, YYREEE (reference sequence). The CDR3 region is CASSYGRDYPEGNEQFF. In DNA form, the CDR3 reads TGTGCCAGCAGCTATGGAAGGGACTACCCAGAGGGCAATGAGCAGTTCTTC.

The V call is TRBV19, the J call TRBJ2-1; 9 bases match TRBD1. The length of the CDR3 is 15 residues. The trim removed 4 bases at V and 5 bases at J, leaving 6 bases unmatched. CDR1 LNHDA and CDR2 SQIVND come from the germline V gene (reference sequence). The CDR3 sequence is CASSKGTGIHNEQFF. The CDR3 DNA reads TGTGCCAGTAGTAAGGGGACAGGGATTCACAATGAGCAGTTCTTC.

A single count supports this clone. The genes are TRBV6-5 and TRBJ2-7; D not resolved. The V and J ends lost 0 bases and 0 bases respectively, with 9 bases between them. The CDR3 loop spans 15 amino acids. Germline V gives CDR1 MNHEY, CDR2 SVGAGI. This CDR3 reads CASSYSGLSSYEQYF. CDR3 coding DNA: TGTGCCAGCAGTTACTCGGGCCTTAGCTCCTACGAGCAGTACTTC.

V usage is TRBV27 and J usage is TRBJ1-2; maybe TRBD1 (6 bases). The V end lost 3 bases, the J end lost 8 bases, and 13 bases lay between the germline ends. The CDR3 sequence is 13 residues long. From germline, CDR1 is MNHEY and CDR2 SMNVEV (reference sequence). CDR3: CASSFSRGWGYTF. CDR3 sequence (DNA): TGTGCCAGCAGTTTCTCCAGGGGTTGGGGCTACACCTTC.

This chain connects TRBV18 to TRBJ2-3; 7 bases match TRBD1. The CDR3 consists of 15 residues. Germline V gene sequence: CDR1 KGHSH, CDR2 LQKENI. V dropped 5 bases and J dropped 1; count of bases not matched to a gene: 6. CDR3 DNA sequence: TGTGCCAGCTCAGAAAGACAGGGACGCACAGATACGCAGTATTTT. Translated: CASSERQGRTDTQYF. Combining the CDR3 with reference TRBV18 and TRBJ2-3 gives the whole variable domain NAGVMQNPRHLVRRRGQEARLRCSPMKGHSHVYWYRQLPEEGLKFMVYLQKENIIDESGMPKERFSAEFPKEGPSILRIQQVVRGDSAAYFCASSERQGRTDTQYFGPGTRLTVL.

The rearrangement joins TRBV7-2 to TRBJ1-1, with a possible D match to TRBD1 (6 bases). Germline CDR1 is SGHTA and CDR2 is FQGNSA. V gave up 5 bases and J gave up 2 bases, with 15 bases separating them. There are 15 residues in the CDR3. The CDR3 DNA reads TGTGCCAGCAGCCCCCGGCAGGGGCATAACACTGAAGCTTTCTTT. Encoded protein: CASSPRQGHNTEAFF.

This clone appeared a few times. The CDR3 DNA is TGTGCCATCGGCCGATTAACTCTCGCTAGCGGGAGTGGATCCTACGAGCAGTACTTC. Translated, it gives CAIGRLTLASGSGSYEQYF. The genes are TRBV10-3 and TRBJ2-7, with 10 bases matching TRBD2. This CDR3 comprises 19 residues. V gave up 8 bases and J gave up 1 base; unmatched junction bases: 20. CDR1 ENHRY and CDR2 SYGVKD come from the germline V gene.

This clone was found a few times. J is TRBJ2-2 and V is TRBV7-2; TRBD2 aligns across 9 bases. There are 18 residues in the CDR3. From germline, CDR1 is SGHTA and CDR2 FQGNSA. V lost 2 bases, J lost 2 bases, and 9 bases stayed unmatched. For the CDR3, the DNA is TGTGCCAGCAGCTTAAAGTCGGCTAGCGGGATTAACACCGGGGAGCTGTTTTTT. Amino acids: CASSLKSASGINTGELFF.